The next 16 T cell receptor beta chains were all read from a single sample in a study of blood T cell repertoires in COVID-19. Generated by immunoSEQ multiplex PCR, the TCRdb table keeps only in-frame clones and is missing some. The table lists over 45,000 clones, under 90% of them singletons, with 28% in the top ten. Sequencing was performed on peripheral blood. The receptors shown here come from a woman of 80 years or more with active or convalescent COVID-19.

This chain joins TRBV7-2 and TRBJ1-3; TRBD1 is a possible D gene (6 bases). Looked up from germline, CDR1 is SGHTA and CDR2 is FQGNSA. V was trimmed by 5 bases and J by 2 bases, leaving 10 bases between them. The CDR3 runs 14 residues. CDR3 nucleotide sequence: TGTGCCAGCAGCCCAACAGGGACTGGAAACACCATATATTTT. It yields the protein CASSPTGTGNTIYF.

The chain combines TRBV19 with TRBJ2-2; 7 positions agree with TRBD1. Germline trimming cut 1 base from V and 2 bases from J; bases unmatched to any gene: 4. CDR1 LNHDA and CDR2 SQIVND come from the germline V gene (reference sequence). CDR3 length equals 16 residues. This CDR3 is CASSIGDRVNTGELFF. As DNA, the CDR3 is TGTGCCAGTAGTATAGGAGACAGGGTCAACACCGGGGAGCTGTTTTTT.

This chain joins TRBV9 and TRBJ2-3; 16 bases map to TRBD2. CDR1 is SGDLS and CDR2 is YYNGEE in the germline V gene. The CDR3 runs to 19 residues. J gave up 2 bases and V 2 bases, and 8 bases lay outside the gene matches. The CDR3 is CASSVAGTSGGGPTDTQYF. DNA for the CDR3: TGTGCCAGCAGCGTTGCCGGGACTAGCGGGGGGGGACCCACAGATACGCAGTATTTT.

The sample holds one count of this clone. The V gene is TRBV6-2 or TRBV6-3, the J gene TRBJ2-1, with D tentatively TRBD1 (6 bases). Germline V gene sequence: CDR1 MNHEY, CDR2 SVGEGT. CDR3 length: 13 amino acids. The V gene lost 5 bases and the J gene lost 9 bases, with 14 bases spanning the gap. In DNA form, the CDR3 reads TGTGCCAGCAGTCACAGGGCCGAAGGTGAGCAGTTCTTC. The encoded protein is CASSHRAEGEQFF.

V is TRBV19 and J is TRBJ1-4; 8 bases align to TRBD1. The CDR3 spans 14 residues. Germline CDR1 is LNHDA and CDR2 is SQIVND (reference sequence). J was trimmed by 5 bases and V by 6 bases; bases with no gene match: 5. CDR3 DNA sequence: TGTGCCAGTAGGGGACAGGCTTTAAATGAAAAACTGTTTTTT. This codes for CASRGQALNEKLFF.

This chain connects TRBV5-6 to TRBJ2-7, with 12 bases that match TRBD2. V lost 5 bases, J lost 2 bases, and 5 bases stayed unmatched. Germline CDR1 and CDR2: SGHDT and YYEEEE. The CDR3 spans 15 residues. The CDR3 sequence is CASRLLAGGPYEQYF. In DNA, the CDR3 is TGTGCCAGCAGATTACTAGCGGGGGGACCCTACGAGCAGTACTTC.

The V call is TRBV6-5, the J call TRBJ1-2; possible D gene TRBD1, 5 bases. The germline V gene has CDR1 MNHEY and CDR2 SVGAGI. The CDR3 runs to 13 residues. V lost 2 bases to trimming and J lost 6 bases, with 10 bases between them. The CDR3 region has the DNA TGTGCCAGCAGTTACCAGGGAAGCGATGGCTACACCTTC. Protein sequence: CASSYQGSDGYTF.

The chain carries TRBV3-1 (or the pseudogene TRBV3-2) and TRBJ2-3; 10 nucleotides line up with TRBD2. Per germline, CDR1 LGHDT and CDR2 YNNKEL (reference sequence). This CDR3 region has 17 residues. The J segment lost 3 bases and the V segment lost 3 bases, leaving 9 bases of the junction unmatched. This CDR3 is CASSHTPGTSATDTQYF. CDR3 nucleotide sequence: TGTGCCAGCAGCCATACCCCCGGGACTAGCGCGACAGATACGCAGTATTTT.

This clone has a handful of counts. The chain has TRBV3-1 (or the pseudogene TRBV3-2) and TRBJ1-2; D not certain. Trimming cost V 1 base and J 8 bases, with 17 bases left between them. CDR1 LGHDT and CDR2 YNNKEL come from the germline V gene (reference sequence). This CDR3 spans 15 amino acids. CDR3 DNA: TGTGCCAGCAGCCAAGGCGGGTCATCGGATGAGGGCTACACCTTC. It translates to CASSQGGSSDEGYTF.

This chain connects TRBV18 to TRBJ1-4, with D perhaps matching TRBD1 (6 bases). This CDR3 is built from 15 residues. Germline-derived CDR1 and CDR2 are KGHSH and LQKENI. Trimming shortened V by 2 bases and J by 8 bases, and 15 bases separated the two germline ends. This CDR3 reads CASSPDEVRGEKLFF. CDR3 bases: TGTGCCAGCTCACCAGACGAGGTCAGGGGAGAAAAACTGTTTTTT.

The CDR3, as DNA: TGTGCCAGCAGCTCCCTGCGCTGGAACTATGGCTACACCTTC. Translation: CASSSLRWNYGYTF. This chain uses TRBV21-1 with TRBJ1-2. TRBV21-1 is a recognized pseudogene. CDR3 size: 14 residues.

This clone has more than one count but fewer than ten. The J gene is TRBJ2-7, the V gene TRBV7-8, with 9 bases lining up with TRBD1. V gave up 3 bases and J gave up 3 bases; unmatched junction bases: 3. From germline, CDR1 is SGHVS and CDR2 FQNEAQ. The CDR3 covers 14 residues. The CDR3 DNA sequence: TGTGCCAGCAGCTTCGGACAGGGGCACTACGAGCAGTACTTC. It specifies CASSFGQGHYEQYF. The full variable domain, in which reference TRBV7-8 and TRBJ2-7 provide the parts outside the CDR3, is GAGVSQSPRYKVAKRGQDVALRCDPISGHVSLFWYQQALGQGPEFLTYFQNEAQLDKSGLPSDRFFAERPEGSVSTLKIQRTQQEDSAVYLCASSFGQGHYEQYFGPGTRLTVT.

In DNA, the CDR3 is TGTGCCACCAGCCGGGCCCTCCGAACTAGCGGGGTTGCCGGGGAGCTGTTTTTT. Amino acid sequence: CATSRALRTSGVAGELFF. The rearrangement joins TRBV24-1 to TRBJ2-2, with 10 bases fitting TRBD2. The CDR3 contains 18 residues. Germline CDR1 KGHDR, CDR2 SFDVKD. V dropped 7 bases and J dropped 6; count of bases not matched to a gene: 16.

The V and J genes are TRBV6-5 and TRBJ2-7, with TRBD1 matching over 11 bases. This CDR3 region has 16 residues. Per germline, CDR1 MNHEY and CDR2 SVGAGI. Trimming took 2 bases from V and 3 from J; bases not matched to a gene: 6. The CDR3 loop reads CASSYNPGQGVYEQYF. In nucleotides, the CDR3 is TGTGCCAGCAGTTACAACCCGGGACAGGGGGTCTACGAGCAGTACTTC.

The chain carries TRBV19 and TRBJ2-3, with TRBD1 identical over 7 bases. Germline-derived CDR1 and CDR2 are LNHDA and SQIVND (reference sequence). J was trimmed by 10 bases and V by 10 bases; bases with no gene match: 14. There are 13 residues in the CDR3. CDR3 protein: CATGQHLSRAQYF. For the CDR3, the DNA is TGTGCCACGGGACAGCACTTAAGTAGGGCGCAGTATTTT.

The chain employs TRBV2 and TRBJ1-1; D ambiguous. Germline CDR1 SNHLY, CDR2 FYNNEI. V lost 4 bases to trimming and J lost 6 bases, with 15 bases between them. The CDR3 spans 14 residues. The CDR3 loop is CASSVEEIFAEAFF. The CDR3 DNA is TGTGCCAGCAGTGTGGAGGAAATTTTTGCTGAAGCTTTCTTT.